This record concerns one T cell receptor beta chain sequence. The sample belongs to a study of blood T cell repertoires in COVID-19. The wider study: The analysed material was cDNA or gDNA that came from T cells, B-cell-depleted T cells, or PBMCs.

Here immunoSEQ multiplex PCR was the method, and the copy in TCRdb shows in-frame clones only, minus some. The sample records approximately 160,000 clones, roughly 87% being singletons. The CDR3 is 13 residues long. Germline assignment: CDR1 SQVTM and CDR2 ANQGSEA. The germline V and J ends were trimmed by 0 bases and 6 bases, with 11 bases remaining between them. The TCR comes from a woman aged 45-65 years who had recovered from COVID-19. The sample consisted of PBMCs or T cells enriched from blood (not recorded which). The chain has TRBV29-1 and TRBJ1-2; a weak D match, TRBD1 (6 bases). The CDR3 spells CSVEDRGSNGYTF. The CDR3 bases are TGCAGCGTTGAAGACAGGGGAAGTAATGGCTACACCTTC. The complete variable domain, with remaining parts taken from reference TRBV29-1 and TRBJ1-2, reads SAVISQKPSRDICQRGTSLTIQCQVDSQVTMMFWYRQQPGQSLTLIATANQGSEATYESGFVIDKFPISRPNLTFSTLTVSNMSPEDSSIYLCSVEDRGSNGYTFGSGTRLTVV.